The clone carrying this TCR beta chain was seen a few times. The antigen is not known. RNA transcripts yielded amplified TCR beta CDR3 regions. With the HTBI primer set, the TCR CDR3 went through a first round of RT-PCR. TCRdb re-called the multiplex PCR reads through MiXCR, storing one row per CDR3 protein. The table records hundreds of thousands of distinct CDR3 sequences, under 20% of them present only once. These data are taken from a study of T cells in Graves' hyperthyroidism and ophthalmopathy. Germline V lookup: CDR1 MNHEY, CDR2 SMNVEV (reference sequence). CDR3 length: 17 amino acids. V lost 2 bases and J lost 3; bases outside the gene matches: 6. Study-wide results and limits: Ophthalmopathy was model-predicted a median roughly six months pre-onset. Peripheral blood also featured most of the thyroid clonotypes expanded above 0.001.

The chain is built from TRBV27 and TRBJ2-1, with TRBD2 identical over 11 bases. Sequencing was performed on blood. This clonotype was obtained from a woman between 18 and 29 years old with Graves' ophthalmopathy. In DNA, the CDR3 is TGTGCCAGCAGTTTAACTAGCGGGAGCCCATACTACAATGAGCAGTTCTTC. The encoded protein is CASSLTSGSPYYNEQFF.